Presented here are 30 T cell receptor beta chains from one specimen sequenced in a study of spatial heterogeneity in lung cancer. The time point is: sample taken at primary tumor resection. Unsorted whole RNA of tumor, nontumor lung or frozen PBMC was sequenced. TCRdb recomputed calls from the 5' RACE reads with MiXCR, one row per CDR3 protein. Among 4,000 to 6,000 distinct CDR3 sequences, about 17% were seen once, and the ten largest hold 20%. This specimen consisted of normal lung tissue next to the tumor, obtained at surgery. The receptors stem from a male donor with early-stage non-small cell lung cancer.

In this sample, this clonotype is medium-sized (0.01 to 0.1%). As an off-target read in a library built for alpha chains, this beta chain has a frequency of little significance. CDR3 nucleotides: TGTGCCAGCAGCTCGGGACGGTTTTTGACCCAGTACTTC. It translates to CASSSGRFLTQYF. The rearrangement uses TRBV5-8 and TRBJ2-5; D possibly matches TRBD1 or TRBD2 (5 bases each). The CDR3 is 13 amino acids. Deletions cut 3 bases from V and 7 bases from J, with 13 bases between. The germline V gene has CDR1 SGHTS and CDR2 YDEGEE.

This clonotype ranks as large (0.1 to 1%). Since the library was made to target alpha chains, this beta chain is a stray read and its abundance is not meaningful. The V gene is TRBV18, the J gene TRBJ2-7, with D unclear. Germline V CDR1 and CDR2: KGHSH, LQKENI. The CDR3 is 12 amino acids. Trimming took 1 base from V and 6 from J, leaving 7 bases between them. This chain's CDR3 is CASSPLTSEQYF. The CDR3 DNA reads as TGTGCCAGCTCACCACTAACTTCCGAGCAGTACTTC.

This clonotype counts as medium-sized. As an off-target read in a library built for alpha chains, this beta chain has a frequency of little significance. The rearrangement links TRBV5-1 to TRBJ2-2; no clear D gene. The germline CDR1 and CDR2 sequences are SGHRS and YFSETQ. Trimming took off 0 bases at V and 0 bases at J, with 6 bases between the two ends. The CDR3 totals 15 residues. The CDR3: CASSLDTSNTGELFF. Written as DNA, the CDR3 is TGCGCCAGCAGCTTGGACACCTCGAACACCGGGGAGCTGTTTTTT. Using reference TRBV5-1 and TRBJ2-2 for the parts outside the CDR3, the full variable domain is KAGVTQTPRYLIKTRGQQVTLSCSPISGHRSVSWYQQTPGQGLQFLFEYFSETQRNKGNFPGRFSGRQFSNSRSEMNVSTLELGDSALYLCASSLDTSNTGELFFGEGSRLTVL.

Regarding this clonotype: The junction shows a germline mismatch at one end, possibly a read error. In a library made to pick up alpha chains, this beta chain is a stray read with a size that means little. The chain carries TRBV27 and TRBJ2-7; no firm D call. Germline-derived CDR1 and CDR2 are MNHEY and SMNVEV (reference sequence). This CDR3 is built from 13 residues. CDR3 amino acids: CASSLGRHYQQYF. In nucleotides, the CDR3 is TGTGCCAGCAGTTTAGGGCGGCACTACCAGCAGTACTTC.

This clonotype is a singleton in its sample. Being off target in a library aimed at alpha chains, this beta chain has a size of little meaning. This chain links TRBV12-3 or TRBV12-4 with TRBJ2-1, with TRBD2 matching 10 bases. The CDR3 loop spans 16 amino acids. V was clipped by 0 bases and J by 8 bases; unmatched bases: 7. CDR3 bases: TGTGCCAGCAGTTTAGCGAGGTCTAGCGGGAGCTATGAGCAGTTCTTC. Residues: CASSLARSSGSYEQFF.

This clonotype was seen ten or more times. A library prepared for alpha chains yielded this beta chain as an off-target read; its size is of little meaning. V is TRBV3-1 and J is TRBJ2-7; D might be TRBD2 (5 bases). V lost 5 bases and J lost 6, with 14 bases in between. The CDR3 spans 13 residues. The V gene's germline CDR1 is LGHDT and CDR2 YNNKEL (reference sequence). The CDR3 DNA reads TGTGCCAGCAGCTTCCTTCTAGGGAGCGAGCAGTACGTC. Amino acid sequence: CASSFLLGSEQYV.

This clonotype is classed as medium-sized. A library made for alpha chains picked up this beta chain off target, so its size means little. V is TRBV7-2 and J is TRBJ1-5, with TRBD1 as a possible D gene (5 bases). Germline values: CDR1 SGHTA, CDR2 FQGNSA. This CDR3 has 14 residues. Deletions cut 1 base from V and 3 bases from J, with 7 bases between. In DNA form, the CDR3 reads TGTGCCAGCAGCTTAGGGGGGTTCAATCAGCCCCAGCATTTT. Its translation is CASSLGGFNQPQHF.

This clonotype was seen ten or more times. This beta chain is a stray sequence in a library constructed for alpha chains; its clone size is not meaningful. The chain couples TRBV11-1 to TRBJ2-7; TRBD2 might be the D (6 bases). CDR1 and CDR2 (germline): SGHAT, FQDESV (reference sequence). CDR3 length equals 16 residues. V was cut by 1 base and J by 2 bases, with 15 bases left in between. The CDR3 sequence is CASSLDSAGSTYEQYF. CDR3 nucleotides: TGTGCCAGCAGCTTAGATTCGGCGGGAAGTACCTACGAGCAGTACTTC. Looking up the rest from reference TRBV11-1 and TRBJ2-7 gives the full variable domain: EAEVAQSPRYKITEKSQAVAFWCDPISGHATLYWYRQILGQGPELLVQFQDESVVDDSQLPKDRFSAERLKGVDSTLKIQPAELGDSAMYLCASSLDSAGSTYEQYFGPGTRLTVT.

In its sample, this clonotype ranks as medium-sized (0.01 to 0.1%). As an off-target read in a library built for alpha chains, this beta chain has a frequency of little significance. The chain recombines TRBV7-2 with TRBJ1-5, with TRBD1 matching over 9 bases. The CDR3 has 15 amino acids. Trimming cost V 5 bases and J 7 bases; bases outside gene matches: 9. Germline-derived CDR1 and CDR2 are SGHTA and FQGNSA. The DNA for the CDR3 is TGTGCCAGCAGCCGGACAGGGGTTAGGTGGCAGCCCCAGCATTTT. Protein: CASSRTGVRWQPQHF.

In its sample, this clonotype ranks as medium-sized (0.01 to 0.1%). With the library built for alpha chains, this beta chain is off target and its frequency is not meaningful. V usage is TRBV7-2 and J usage is TRBJ1-5, with D perhaps matching TRBD1 (5 bases). This CDR3 has 14 residues. The V end lost 5 bases, the J end lost 2 bases, and 10 bases lay between the germline ends. The V gene's germline CDR1 is SGHTA and CDR2 FQGNSA. In nucleotides, the CDR3 is TGTGCCAGCAGCCCGGGGCAGGGCAATCAGCCCCAGCATTTT. Translation: CASSPGQGNQPQHF.

About this clonotype itself: This beta chain is off target for a library built for alpha chains, so its abundance means little. The J gene is TRBJ2-3, the V gene TRBV5-1; 10 positions match TRBD2. The CDR3 has 18 residues. V shed 0 bases, J shed 0 bases, and the junction held 7 bases outside the gene matches. Germline lookup yields CDR1 SGHRS and CDR2 YFSETQ. The CDR3 DNA reads as TGCGCCAGCAGCTTGGATAGCGGGGGGAGTCCTAGCACAGATACGCAGTATTTT. It yields the protein CASSLDSGGSPSTDTQYF.

Regarding this clonotype: The library was built for alpha chains, so this beta chain is an off-target read and its size means little. V is TRBV9 and J is TRBJ2-3, with TRBD2 identical over 9 bases. The CDR3 length is 16 residues. The V gene's germline CDR1 is SGDLS and CDR2 YYNGEE. With 0 bases clipped from V and 1 base from J, the junction kept 3 bases outside the gene matches. Here the CDR3 DNA reads TGTGCCAGCAGCGTAGGATTAGCGGGGGGCACAGATACGCAGTATTTT. It yields the protein CASSVGLAGGTDTQYF.

As to this clonotype: This beta chain is off target for a library built for alpha chains, so its abundance means little. The gene calls are TRBV20-1 and TRBJ2-5; 7 nucleotides align to TRBD1. The V gene's germline CDR1 is DFQATT and CDR2 SNEGSKA (reference sequence). The CDR3 is 16 residues long. V gave up 4 bases and J gave up 2 bases; unmatched junction bases: 13. CDR3: CSATQPGTAHQETQYF. CDR3 nucleotide sequence: TGCAGTGCTACCCAACCCGGGACAGCGCATCAAGAGACCCAGTACTTC.

Comment on this clonotype: Because this beta chain is a stray read in a library intended to capture alpha chains, its abundance should not be given much weight. This sequence joins TRBV20-1 and TRBJ2-3; 10 positions agree with TRBD2. CDR1 is DFQATT and CDR2 is SNEGSKA in the germline V gene (reference sequence). V shed 5 bases, J shed 5 bases, and the junction held 10 bases outside the gene matches. The CDR3 is made up of 15 amino acids. This CDR3 reads CSARLAGDVGDTQYF. The CDR3 DNA follows: TGCAGTGCTCGGCTAGCGGGGGACGTCGGAGATACGCAGTATTTT.

By sample fraction, this clonotype is medium-sized. The size of this beta chain means little, since it is a stray read in a library made for alpha chains. This chain joins TRBV2 and TRBJ1-1; 8 bases are a match to TRBD1. V lost 4 bases to trimming and J lost 5 bases; unmatched junction nucleotides: 6. Germline V gene sequence: CDR1 SNHLY, CDR2 FYNNEI. CDR3 size: 14 residues. The DNA for the CDR3 is TGTGCCAGCAGTGGACAGGGGTGGGAGACTGAAGCTTTCTTT. Protein sequence: CASSGQGWETEAFF. Together with reference TRBV2 and TRBJ1-1, the CDR3 gives the full variable domain: EPEVTQTPSHQVTQMGQEVILRCVPISNHLYFYWYRQILGQKVEFLVSFYNNEISEKSEIFDDQFSVERPDGSNFTLKIRSTKLEDSAMYFCASSGQGWETEAFFGQGTRLTVV.

In its sample, this clonotype ranks as medium-sized. A library made for alpha chains picked up this beta chain off target, so its size means little. The chain joins TRBV20-1 to TRBJ2-6; 10 bases are shared with TRBD1. This CDR3 has 17 amino acids. V lost 0 bases to trimming and J lost 4 bases; unmatched junction nucleotides: 6. CDR1 is DFQATT and CDR2 is SNEGSKA in the germline V gene (reference sequence). The CDR3 region has the DNA TGCAGTGCTAGAGATCCCGACAGGGGGCAAGGGGCCAACGTCCTGACTTTC. It is translated as CSARDPDRGQGANVLTF.

This clonotype appeared many times. The library was prepared for alpha chains; this beta chain is a stray read, so its frequency means little. This rearrangement joins TRBV7-9 to TRBJ2-6, with a possible D match to TRBD2 (5 bases). Trimming cost V 9 bases and J 4 bases, with 16 bases left between them. Germline V gene data show CDR1 as SEHNR and CDR2 as FQNEAQ (reference sequence). The CDR3 runs 15 residues. The DNA of the CDR3 is TGTGCCAGTTCCGAGCGGCTTCTGGGGGCCAACGTCCTGACTTTC. As protein: CASSERLLGANVLTF.

Concerning this clonotype: The library was built for alpha chains, so this beta chain is an off-target read and its size means little. V usage is TRBV20-1 and J usage is TRBJ1-1; D gene uncertain. This CDR3 contains 13 residues. Trimming shortened V by 4 bases and J by 3 bases, and 12 bases separated the two germline ends. Per the germline V gene, CDR1 is DFQATT and CDR2 is SNEGSKA (reference sequence). CDR3 coding DNA: TGCAGTGCTATTGCCAGGACCGACACTGAAGCTTTCTTT. It yields the protein CSAIARTDTEAFF.

This clonotype is labeled as medium-sized. The library was prepared for alpha chains; this beta chain is a stray read, so its frequency means little. The chain recombines TRBV10-3 with TRBJ1-1; 9 positions match TRBD1. V lost 8 bases, J lost 6 bases, and 13 bases stayed unmatched. Germline V gene lookup returns CDR1 ENHRY and CDR2 SYGVKD. The CDR3 sequence is 15 residues long. CDR3 DNA sequence: TGTGCCATCCGGGACAGGGAACGTACCACTGCTGAAGCTTTCTTT. It is translated as CAIRDRERTTAEAFF.

A note on this clonotype: This beta chain is a stray sequence in a library constructed for alpha chains; its clone size is not meaningful. The chain links TRBV6-2 or TRBV6-3 to TRBJ2-7, with D possibly being TRBD1 (5 bases). Germline V gene sequence: CDR1 MNHEY, CDR2 SVGEGT. Trimming removed 4 bases from V and 6 bases from J, with 10 bases in between. CDR3 length: 12 residues. The DNA of the CDR3 is TGTGCCAGCAGTTTCCAGGGCGGCGAGCAGTACTTC. It codes for CASSFQGGEQYF.

In its sample, this clonotype was seen many times. This beta chain slipped into a library made for alpha chains as a stray read, so its size is not meaningful. The gene calls are TRBV7-8 and TRBJ2-7; 8 bases match TRBD2. From germline, CDR1 is SGHVS and CDR2 FQNEAQ. The CDR3 has 16 amino acids. Unmatched junction bases numbered 12, after V lost 5 bases and J lost 3 bases. The CDR3 loop is CASSRGGGAGGYEQYF. In DNA form, the CDR3 reads TGTGCCAGCAGCAGAGGAGGAGGTGCGGGAGGCTACGAGCAGTACTTC.

By share of the sample, this clonotype is medium-sized. Being off target in a library aimed at alpha chains, this beta chain has a size of little meaning. The chain couples TRBV18 to TRBJ2-7; tentative D call: TRBD1 (6 bases). The V end lost 3 bases, the J end lost 4 bases, and 10 bases lay between the germline ends. This CDR3 has 13 amino acids. The V gene's germline CDR1 is KGHSH and CDR2 LQKENI. CDR3 in amino acids: CASSPTGQYEQYF. In DNA, the CDR3 is TGTGCCAGCTCACCTACTGGACAGTACGAGCAGTACTTC.

By sample share, this clonotype is medium-sized. This beta chain slipped into a library made for alpha chains as a stray read, so its size is not meaningful. CDR3 residues: CASSTLAGDNTGELFF. The CDR3 region has the DNA TGTGCCAGCAGTACCCTAGCTGGAGACAACACCGGGGAGCTGTTTTTT. This chain joins TRBV28 and TRBJ2-2, with D perhaps matching TRBD2 (5 bases). Between the trimmed V and J ends, which lost 5 bases and 2 bases, there was a span of 15 bases. CDR3 length: 16 amino acids. Germline V gives CDR1 MDHEN, CDR2 SYDVKM.

By share, this clonotype ranks as medium-sized (0.01 to 0.1%). Within a library made for alpha chains, this beta chain is off target, and its count is uninformative. The chain couples TRBV6-1 to TRBJ2-3, with 7 bases lining up with TRBD1. This CDR3 comprises 15 residues. Germline V gene sequence: CDR1 MNHNS, CDR2 SASEGT. Trimming at V came to 5 bases and at J to 0 bases, leaving 5 bases not matched to a gene. The CDR3 protein is CASSPTGDSTDTQYF. The CDR3 DNA reads TGTGCCAGCAGTCCTACAGGGGATAGCACAGATACGCAGTATTTT.

This clonotype was seen more than once but under ten times. Being off target in a library aimed at alpha chains, this beta chain has a size of little meaning. The chain joins TRBV27 to TRBJ2-5; a possible D gene is TRBD2 (5 bases). V gave up 6 bases and J gave up 7 bases, with 18 bases separating them. Germline CDR1 and CDR2: MNHEY and SMNVEV (reference sequence). CDR3 size: 14 residues. The chain's CDR3 is CASSQDYSLGTQYF. The CDR3 DNA reads TGTGCCAGCAGCCAAGACTACTCACTTGGGACCCAGTACTTC.

There are many counts of this clonotype. Little can be read into the size of this beta chain, an off-target read in a library designed for alpha chains. The rearrangement links TRBV5-1 to TRBJ2-1; 13 nucleotides agree with TRBD2. Germline CDR1 SGHRS, CDR2 YFSETQ. V lost 4 bases, J lost 7 bases, and 5 bases stayed unmatched. This CDR3 has 15 amino acids. The CDR3 loop reads CASSKLAGGRNEQFF. The CDR3 DNA reads as TGCGCCAGCAGCAAACTAGCGGGGGGGAGAAATGAGCAGTTCTTC.

As concerns this clonotype: This beta chain lies outside the target of a library built for alpha chains; its clone size means little. The V gene is TRBV7-9, the J gene TRBJ2-3; unclear D gene. The germline V gene encodes CDR1 SEHNR and CDR2 FQNEAQ (reference sequence). Trimming stripped 3 bases from V and 6 bases from J, with 19 bases between. The CDR3 consists of 16 residues. The CDR3: CASSFFFFGTRDTQYF. CDR3 DNA: TGTGCCAGCAGCTTTTTCTTTTTCGGTACCCGGGATACGCAGTATTTT.

As to this clonotype: In a library made to pick up alpha chains, this beta chain is a stray read with a size that means little. V gene TRBV5-1 combines with J gene TRBJ1-1; D call uncertain. The germline V gene has CDR1 SGHRS and CDR2 YFSETQ. The CDR3 is 11 residues long. V dropped 0 bases and J dropped 4 bases, with 1 base sitting between them. CDR3 amino acids: CASSLGTEAFF. Written as DNA, the CDR3 is TGCGCCAGCAGCTTGGGCACTGAAGCTTTCTTT. The whole variable domain, remainder taken from reference TRBV5-1 and TRBJ1-1, is KAGVTQTPRYLIKTRGQQVTLSCSPISGHRSVSWYQQTPGQGLQFLFEYFSETQRNKGNFPGRFSGRQFSNSRSEMNVSTLELGDSALYLCASSLGTEAFFGQGTRLTVV.

By share, this clonotype counts as medium-sized (0.01 to 0.1%). Since it is a stray read in a library aimed at alpha chains, this beta chain has a size that is not meaningful. J is TRBJ2-2 and V is TRBV5-5, with D perhaps TRBD1 (6 bases). From germline, CDR1 is SGHKS and CDR2 YYEKEE (reference sequence). The CDR3 has 13 amino acids. The V and J ends lost 2 bases and 6 bases respectively, with 8 bases between them. The CDR3 is CASSLQGPGELFF. Written as DNA, the CDR3 is TGTGCCAGCAGCTTACAGGGTCCCGGGGAGCTGTTTTTT.

This clonotype was seen many times. This beta chain is a stray read from a library made for alpha chains; its abundance is not meaningful. DNA for the CDR3: TGTGCCAGCAGCTTAGAAACCGGGACAGGGGGCTACAATGAGCAGTTCTTC. Translated, it gives CASSLETGTGGYNEQFF. V gene TRBV11-2 combines with J gene TRBJ2-1, with TRBD1 matching 11 bases. CDR1 and CDR2 (germline): SGHAT, FQNNGV. The CDR3 extends over 17 amino acids. J lost 3 bases, V lost 0 bases, and 4 bases had no gene match.